Presented here are 13 T cell receptor beta chains from one specimen sequenced in a study of identical twins. TCRdb independently ran MiXCR on the 5' RACE reads; one entry per CDR3 protein. Here the sample spans about 200,000 distinct CDR3 sequences, roughly 7.1% being singletons. The same data also contributed to another study, on T cells expressing NK-cell markers.

Specimen: CD8+ T cells sorted from blood. These receptors all come from a woman aged 18-29 years in good health.

The rearrangement uses TRBV29-1 and TRBJ2-5; 12 bases fit TRBD2. Germline V gene lookup returns CDR1 SQVTM and CDR2 ANQGSEA. The CDR3 covers 16 residues. After removal of 6 bases from V and 2 bases from J, the junction contained 10 bases not matched to a gene. CDR3 in amino acids: CSVPWTSGIEQETQYF. The CDR3 DNA reads as TGCAGCGTCCCCTGGACTAGCGGGATAGAGCAAGAGACCCAGTACTTC.

This clonotype has only a few counts. The rearrangement uses TRBV7-8 and TRBJ2-4; D is undetermined. This CDR3 has 15 residues. Deletions cut 4 bases from V and 0 bases from J, with 10 bases between. From germline, CDR1 is SGHVS and CDR2 FQNEAQ. CDR3 nucleotides: TGTGCCAGCAGCTCCTATACTCGAGCCAAAAACATTCAGTACTTC. The encoded protein is CASSSYTRAKNIQYF.

This clonotype was picked up many times. The genes are TRBV27 and TRBJ2-6; 8 bases match TRBD2. This CDR3 has 17 residues. The V and J ends lost 4 bases and 0 bases, in that order; junction bases with no gene match: 5. Germline CDR1 reads MNHEY; CDR2 reads SMNVEV (reference sequence). CDR3 sequence: CASSSGGALSGANVLTF. The CDR3 DNA follows: TGTGCCAGCAGTTCCGGGGGGGCCCTCTCTGGGGCCAACGTCCTGACTTTC.

This clonotype has just a few counts. This chain joins TRBV11-2 and TRBJ2-3; tentative D call: TRBD2 (6 bases). The CDR3 consists of 15 residues. V was clipped by 2 bases and J by 0 bases, with 9 bases between them. Germline lookup yields CDR1 SGHAT and CDR2 FQNNGV. The CDR3 bases are TGTGCCAGCAGCTTATCCGGGAGAAGCACAGATACGCAGTATTTT. It yields the protein CASSLSGRSTDTQYF.

The chain has TRBV27 and TRBJ1-2; D remains unclear. CDR1 MNHEY and CDR2 SMNVEV come from the germline V gene (reference sequence). CDR3 length: 13 amino acids. Between the trimmed V and J ends, which lost 3 bases and 4 bases, there was a span of 9 bases. The CDR3 coding sequence is TGTGCCAGCAGTTTCGAGAAATCCTATGGCTACACCTTC. This translates into CASSFEKSYGYTF.

J is TRBJ1-1 and V is TRBV5-1; D uncertain. This CDR3 has 13 amino acids. Trimming pared 2 bases from V and 3 bases from J, leaving 8 bases between. Germline assignment: CDR1 SGHRS and CDR2 YFSETQ. Written as DNA, the CDR3 is TGCGCCAGCAGCTTTTTAGGTTACACTGAAGCTTTCTTT. This codes for CASSFLGYTEAFF.

This clonotype was counted many times. The chain has TRBV10-2 and TRBJ2-7; 12 nucleotides align to TRBD2. Per the germline V gene, CDR1 is WSHSY and CDR2 is SAAADI. The junction had 7 bases not matched to a gene; V was cut back by 3 bases and J by 4 bases. The CDR3 is 16 amino acids. Written as DNA, the CDR3 is TGCGCCAGCAGTGACTTGACTAGCGGGAGTTGGTACGAGCAGTACTTC. It yields the protein CASSDLTSGSWYEQYF.

In this sample, this clonotype turned up many times. The chain recombines TRBV7-9 with TRBJ1-4; D not resolved. CDR1 is SEHNR and CDR2 is FQNEAQ in the germline V gene (reference sequence). Trimming took 3 bases from V and 5 from J, leaving 7 bases between them. The CDR3 is 13 amino acids. In DNA, the CDR3 is TGTGCCAGCAGCTTGGTAAACAATGAAAAACTGTTTTTT. As protein: CASSLVNNEKLFF.

The V and J genes are TRBV25-1 and TRBJ2-7, with D uncertain. Trimming left V 1 base short and J 2 bases short, with 3 bases between. The CDR3 covers 12 residues. CDR1 MGHDK and CDR2 SYGVNS come from the germline V gene. The CDR3 coding sequence is TGTGCCAGCAGTGAATGGCCCTACGAGCAGTACTTC. Protein sequence: CASSEWPYEQYF.

This clonotype was seen a handful of times. The chain links TRBV21-1 to TRBJ1-1. TRBV21-1 is reported as a pseudogene. The CDR3 consists of 17 residues. DNA for the CDR3: TGTGCCAGCAGACTATCGAGGGACTTCTTAGTGAACACTGAAGCTTTCTTT. This encodes CASRLSRDFLVNTEAFF.

The genes are TRBV6-1 and TRBJ1-2, with D possibly matching TRBD1 (6 bases). This CDR3 has 14 amino acids. CDR1 MNHNS and CDR2 SASEGT come from the germline V gene. Trimming took off 7 bases at V and 6 bases at J, with 18 bases between the two ends. The CDR3 loop is CASTPMLTGNGYTF. The CDR3 bases are TGTGCCAGCACCCCAATGTTAACAGGGAATGGCTACACCTTC.

This clonotype was counted at least ten times. Here the CDR3 DNA reads TGTGCCAGCAGCCAAGTTGGGGTAGGCGAGCAGTACTTC. It codes for CASSQVGVGEQYF. The V gene is TRBV3-1, the J gene TRBJ2-7, with D unclear. The CDR3 totals 13 residues. Germline V gene lookup returns CDR1 LGHDT and CDR2 YNNKEL (reference sequence). Trimming removed 1 base from V and 6 bases from J, with 10 bases in between.

This chain links TRBV14 with TRBJ2-7, with TRBD2 matching 7 bases. The germline gives CDR1 SGHDN, CDR2 FVKESK. The CDR3 covers 15 residues. Trimming cost V 3 bases and J 2 bases; bases outside gene matches: 7. The DNA for the CDR3 is TGTGCCAGCAGCCAGTCTCTAGCGGAGGCCTACGAGCAGTACTTC. Its translation is CASSQSLAEAYEQYF.